This is a list of T cell receptor beta chains from one sample in a study of a mutant IDH1 vaccine in newly diagnosed glioma. This table comes from immunoSEQ multiplex PCR, and its TCRdb copy is limited to in-frame clones, with some not included. This sample has approximately 60,000 clones, with 65% to 75% found just once. What these receptors recognize is not known. The specimen was PBMCs, collected from a glioma patient whose treatment included an IDH1 peptide vaccine. These receptors originate from a man aged 50-60 years with glioma. CDR3s include the opening cysteine and the closing phenylalanine or tryptophan. Each record gives: V gene, clone size, J gene, D gene, CDR3 DNA, CDR3 protein. A D gene is named only where the DNA matches it firmly. Clone size, where shown, is once, few, many, or a class for clones that have expanded.

TRBV7-2	NA	TRBJ2-3	NA	TGTGCCAGCAGCAACCGGGCAGATACGCAGTATTTT	CASSNRADTQYF
TRBV10-3	NA	TRBJ2-3	NA	TGTGCCATCGGAGCTGTAGATACGCAGTATTTT	CAIGAVDTQYF
TRBV14	NA	TRBJ2-7	NA	TGTGCCAGCAGCCAAGACCACCCCCGGGACACAACCTACGAGCAGTACTTC	CASSQDHPRDTTYEQYF
TRBV5-1	NA	TRBJ2-5	NA	TGCGCCAGCAGCTTGTGGGGGGCGGAAGAGACCCAGTACTTC	CASSLWGAEETQYF
TRBV6-6	NA	TRBJ2-3	TRBD2	TGTGCCAGCAGTTACCGGTTTAGCGGGGGCACAGATACGCAGTATTTT	CASSYRFSGGTDTQYF
TRBV9	NA	TRBJ2-2	NA	TGTGCCAGCAGCGCCCTCGGACAAATGAACACCGGGGAGCTGTTTTTT	CASSALGQMNTGELFF
TRBV5-1	NA	TRBJ2-1	NA	TGCGCCAGCAGCTTGGGGGAGGGGGGCACCTACAATGAGCAGTTCTTC	CASSLGEGGTYNEQFF
TRBV5-1	NA	TRBJ2-7	TRBD2	TGCGCCAGCAGCTTTTCCGGGGGGGCCTACGAGCAGTACTTC	CASSFSGGAYEQYF
TRBV27	NA	TRBJ2-1	NA	TGTGCCAGCAGTTTAGGGGACACGGCCTACAATGAGCAGTTCTTC	CASSLGDTAYNEQFF
TRBV21-1	NA	TRBJ2-7	NA	TGTGCCAGGGGGGACACCAAGCCCACCTACGAGCAGTACTTC	CARGDTKPTYEQYF
TRBV9	NA	TRBJ1-3	NA	TGTGCCAGCGCGGGTGACTCTGGAAACACCATATATTTT	CASAGDSGNTIYF
TRBV19	few	TRBJ2-5	NA	TGTGCCAGTAGTATTGGCGGGGAGACCCAGTACTTC	CASSIGGETQYF
TRBV6-1	NA	TRBJ2-7	NA	TGTGCCAGCAGTGTTCGGACAGAAATCTACGAGCAGTACTTC	CASSVRTEIYEQYF
TRBV18	NA	TRBJ1-2	NA	TGTGCCAGCTCACCACCGAGTTCGCAGGGGAACTATGGCTACACCTTC	CASSPPSSQGNYGYTF
TRBV5-4	NA	TRBJ1-1	NA	TGTGCCAGCAGCTTGGGCTTAATGAACACTGAAGCTTTCTTT	CASSLGLMNTEAFF
TRBV6-6	once	TRBJ1-3	NA	TGTGCCAGCAGGTCGACTCTTGGAAACACCATATATTTT	CASRSTLGNTIYF
TRBV5-5	NA	TRBJ1-1	NA	TGTGCCAGCAGCTTGACAGCTATGAACACTGAAGCTTTCTTT	CASSLTAMNTEAFF
TRBV9	NA	TRBJ1-1	NA	TGTGCCAGCAGCGTAGGAAATACGATGAACACTGAAGCTTTCTTT	CASSVGNTMNTEAFF
TRBV6-5	once	TRBJ2-3	NA	TGTGCCAGCAGTTACACAGGGAGCTACACAGATACGCAGTATTTT	CASSYTGSYTDTQYF
TRBV29-1	NA	TRBJ1-2	NA	TGCAGCGTAGCAGGGGTGAGAGATGGCTACACCTTC	CSVAGVRDGYTF
TRBV5-1	NA	TRBJ1-4	TRBD1	TGCGCCAGCAGCCTGGGACAGACAACTAATGAAAAACTGTTTTTT	CASSLGQTTNEKLFF
TRBV7-8	NA	TRBJ1-2	NA	TGTGCCAGCAGCTTAATGGTTACGCAGGGAGCTAACTATGGCTACACCTTC	CASSLMVTQGANYGYTF
TRBV7-6	NA	TRBJ1-1	NA	TGTGCCAGCAGCTTTGACGGAGTGAACACTGAAGCTTTCTTT	CASSFDGVNTEAFF
TRBV9	NA	TRBJ2-2	TRBD2	TGTGCCAGCAGCGTAGGAGGGGGACTAGCGGGATCGAACACCGGGGAGCTGTTTTTT	CASSVGGGLAGSNTGELFF
TRBV5-1	NA	TRBJ2-7	TRBD2	TGCGCCAGCAGCGCCGGGGGGTCCTACGAGCAGTACTTC	CASSAGGSYEQYF
TRBV9	NA	TRBJ1-2	TRBD1	TGTGCCAGCAGCGTTACTTGGGACAGCTCAGGCTACACCTTC	CASSVTWDSSGYTF
TRBV4-3	few	TRBJ1-2	TRBD1	TGCGCCAGCAGCCAAGATCGCTGGACAGGGACTGGCTACACCTTC	CASSQDRWTGTGYTF
TRBV20-1	NA	TRBJ1-2	NA	TGCAGTTCCCCCCTGGGCTACACCTTC	CSSPLGYTF
TRBV14	NA	TRBJ1-6	TRBD1	TGTGCCAGCAGTAACAGGGGGAACTCACCCCTCCACTTT	CASSNRGNSPLHF
TRBV29-1	NA	TRBJ2-7	TRBD2	TGCAGCGTTGCACTAGCGGGGCTCTCCTACGAGCAGTACTTC	CSVALAGLSYEQYF
TRBV7-9	few	TRBJ1-1	TRBD1	TGTGCCAGCAGCGGACGACAGGGAGAGAACACTGAAGCTTTCTTT	CASSGRQGENTEAFF
TRBV7-9	NA	TRBJ2-1	NA	TGTGCCAGCAGCTTAGCCAACAATGAGCAGTTCTTC	CASSLANNEQFF
TRBV25-1	NA	TRBJ1-5	NA	TGTGCCAGCAGTGAACAGGGAGGCAATCAGCCCCAGCATTTT	CASSEQGGNQPQHF
TRBV9	NA	TRBJ2-2	TRBD2	TGTGCCAGCAGCCCCTGGACTAGCGGAGGGGAGCTGTTTTTT	CASSPWTSGGELFF
TRBV19	NA	TRBJ2-7	NA	TGTGCCAGTAGTATCGTGGATCTGTCCGAGCAGTACTTC	CASSIVDLSEQYF
TRBV29-1	NA	TRBJ2-1	NA	TGCAGCGTTCAGAAAGGCGGGGTCTACAATGAGCAGTTCTTC	CSVQKGGVYNEQFF
TRBV9	NA	TRBJ2-7	TRBD1	TGTGCCAGCAGCACCCCGACAGGGAACTCCTACGAGCAGTACTTC	CASSTPTGNSYEQYF
TRBV10-3	NA	TRBJ2-3	NA	TGTGCCATCAACCAAGGGGGGATTAGCACAGATACGCAGTATTTT	CAINQGGISTDTQYF
TRBV29-1	NA	TRBJ2-2	NA	TGCAGCGTTGAAAGAGGGGCGAACACCGGGGAGCTGTTTTTT	CSVERGANTGELFF
TRBV7-8	few	TRBJ1-5	NA	TGTGCCAGCAGCTTAGTAGGGAGACAGGAACAGCATTTT	CASSLVGRQEQHF
TRBV7-2	NA	TRBJ1-1	TRBD1	TGTGCCAGCAGCCGCGACAGGGACACTGAAGCTTTCTTT	CASSRDRDTEAFF
TRBV4-1	NA	TRBJ1-4	NA	TGCGCCAGCAGCCAAGGAGGAGAAAAACTGTTTTTT	CASSQGGEKLFF
TRBV20-1	NA	TRBJ2-7	NA	TGCAGTGCTAGCCTCCTGGACGAGCAGTACTTC	CSASLLDEQYF
TRBV30	NA	TRBJ1-1	TRBD1	TGTGCCTGGAGGGACAGGGGTGGTACTGAAGCTTTCTTT	CAWRDRGGTEAFF
TRBV28	NA	TRBJ1-5	NA	TGTGCCAGCACACCCTGGGGGAATAGCAATCAGCCCCAGCATTTT	CASTPWGNSNQPQHF
TRBV15	NA	TRBJ2-1	TRBD2	TGTGCCACCAGCAGTAATCGCGGGGGGTACAATGAGCAGTTCTTC	CATSSNRGGYNEQFF
TRBV19	NA	TRBJ1-1	NA	TGTGCCGTTAGTACGGGAGGGGCCACTGAAGCTTTCTTT	CAVSTGGATEAFF
TRBV7-9	NA	TRBJ2-1	TRBD1	TGTGCCGGCTGGACAGGGACCTACAATGAGCAGTTCTTC	CAGWTGTYNEQFF
TRBV9	once	TRBJ2-7	TRBD2	TGTGCCAGCAGCGTAGGGACTAGCGGTTCCTACGAGCAGTACTTC	CASSVGTSGSYEQYF
TRBV27	few	TRBJ1-5	NA	TGTGCCAGCAGTTCACAGGGTAATAGCAATCAGCCCCAGCATTTT	CASSSQGNSNQPQHF
TRBV11-3	NA	TRBJ1-2	NA	TGTGCCAGCAGCTTATTGGGGGAAGACTATGGCTACACCTTC	CASSLLGEDYGYTF
TRBV6-5	few	TRBJ2-7	NA	TGTGCCAGCTCACCCGACCAGGACGAGCAGTACTTC	CASSPDQDEQYF